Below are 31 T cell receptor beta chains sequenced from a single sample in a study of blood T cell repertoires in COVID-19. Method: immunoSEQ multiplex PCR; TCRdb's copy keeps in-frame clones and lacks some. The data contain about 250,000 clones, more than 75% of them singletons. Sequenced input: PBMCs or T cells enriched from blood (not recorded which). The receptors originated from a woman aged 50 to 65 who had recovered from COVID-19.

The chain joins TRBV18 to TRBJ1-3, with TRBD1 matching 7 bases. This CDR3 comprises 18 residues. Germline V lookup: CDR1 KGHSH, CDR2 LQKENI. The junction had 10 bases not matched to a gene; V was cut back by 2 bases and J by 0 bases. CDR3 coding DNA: TGTGCCAGCTCACCATCCGGGACAGTCACCCTCTCTGGAAACACCATATATTTT. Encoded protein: CASSPSGTVTLSGNTIYF. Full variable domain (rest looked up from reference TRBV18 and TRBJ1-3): NAGVMQNPRHLVRRRGQEARLRCSPMKGHSHVYWYRQLPEEGLKFMVYLQKENIIDESGMPKERFSAEFPKEGPSILRIQQVVRGDSAAYFCASSPSGTVTLSGNTIYFGEGSWLTVV.

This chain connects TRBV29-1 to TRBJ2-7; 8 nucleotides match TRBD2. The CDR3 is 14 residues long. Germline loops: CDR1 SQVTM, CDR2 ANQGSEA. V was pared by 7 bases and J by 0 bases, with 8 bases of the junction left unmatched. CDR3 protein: CSAQLAESSYEQYF. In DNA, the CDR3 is TGCAGCGCACAACTAGCGGAAAGCTCCTACGAGCAGTACTTC.

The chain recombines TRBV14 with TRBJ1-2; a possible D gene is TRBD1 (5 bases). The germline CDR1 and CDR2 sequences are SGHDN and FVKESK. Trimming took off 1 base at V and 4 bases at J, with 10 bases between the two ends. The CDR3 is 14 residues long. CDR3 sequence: CASSQVGVGYGYTF. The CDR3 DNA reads TGTGCCAGCAGCCAAGTAGGGGTGGGCTATGGCTACACCTTC.

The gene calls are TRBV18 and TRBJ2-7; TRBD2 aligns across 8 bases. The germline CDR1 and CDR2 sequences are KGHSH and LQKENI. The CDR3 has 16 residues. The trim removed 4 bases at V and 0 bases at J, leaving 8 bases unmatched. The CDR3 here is CASSHSRSGSSYEQYF. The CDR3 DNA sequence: TGTGCCAGCTCACACTCCAGGAGCGGGAGCTCCTACGAGCAGTACTTC.

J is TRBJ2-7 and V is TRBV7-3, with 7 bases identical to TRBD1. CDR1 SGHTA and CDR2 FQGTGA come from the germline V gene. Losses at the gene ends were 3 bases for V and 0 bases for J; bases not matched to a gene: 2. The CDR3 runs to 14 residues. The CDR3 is CASSLTGSSYEQYF. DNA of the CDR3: TGTGCCAGCAGCTTGACAGGGAGCTCCTACGAGCAGTACTTC.

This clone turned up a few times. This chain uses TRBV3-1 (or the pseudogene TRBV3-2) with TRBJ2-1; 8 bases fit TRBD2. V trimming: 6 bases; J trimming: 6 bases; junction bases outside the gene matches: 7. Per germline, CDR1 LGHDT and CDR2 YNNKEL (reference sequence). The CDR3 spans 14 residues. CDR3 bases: TGTGCCAGCAGACAAAGCGGGAGTATCAATGAGCAGTTCTTC. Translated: CASRQSGSINEQFF.

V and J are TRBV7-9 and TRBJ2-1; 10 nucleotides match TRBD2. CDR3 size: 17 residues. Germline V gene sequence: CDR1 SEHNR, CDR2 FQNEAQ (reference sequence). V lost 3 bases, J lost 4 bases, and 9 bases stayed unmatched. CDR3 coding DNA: TGTGCCAGCAGCTTCGAGCGGGGGGGAGGGACGTACAATGAGCAGTTCTTC. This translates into CASSFERGGGTYNEQFF.

CDR3 in DNA: TGCGCCAGCAGCTCCCCCCTGAGTAGCAGTACCGGGGAGCTGTTTTTT. It translates to CASSSPLSSSTGELFF. The chain combines TRBV5-1 with TRBJ2-2, with D unresolved. The CDR3 spans 16 residues. V was clipped by 3 bases and J by 5 bases, with 17 bases between them. Germline loops: CDR1 SGHRS, CDR2 YFSETQ.

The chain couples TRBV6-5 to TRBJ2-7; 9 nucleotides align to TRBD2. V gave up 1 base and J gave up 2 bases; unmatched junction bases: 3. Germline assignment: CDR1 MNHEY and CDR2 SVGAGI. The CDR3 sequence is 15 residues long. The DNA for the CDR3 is TGTGCCAGCAGTTACTTCCCTAGCGGGACCTACGAGCAGTACTTC. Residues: CASSYFPSGTYEQYF.

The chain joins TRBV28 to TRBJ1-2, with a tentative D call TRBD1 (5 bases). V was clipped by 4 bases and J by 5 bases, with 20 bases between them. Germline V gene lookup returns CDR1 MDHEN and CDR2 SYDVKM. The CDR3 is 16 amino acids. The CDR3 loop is CASSSSGQAVTYGYTF. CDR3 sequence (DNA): TGTGCCAGCAGTTCCTCAGGGCAGGCGGTTACATATGGCTACACCTTC.

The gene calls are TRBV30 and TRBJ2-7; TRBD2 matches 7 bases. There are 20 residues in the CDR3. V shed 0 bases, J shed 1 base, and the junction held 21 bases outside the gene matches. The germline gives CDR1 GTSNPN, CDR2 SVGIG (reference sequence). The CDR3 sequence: CAWSVTLGGRPLSLSYEQYF. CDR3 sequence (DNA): TGTGCCTGGAGTGTAACGCTGGGCGGGAGACCACTGTCCCTTTCCTACGAGCAGTACTTC.

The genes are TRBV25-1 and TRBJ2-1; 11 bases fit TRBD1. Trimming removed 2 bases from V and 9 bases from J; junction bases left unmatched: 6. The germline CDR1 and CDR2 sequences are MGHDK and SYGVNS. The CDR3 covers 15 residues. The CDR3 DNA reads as TGTGCCAGCAGTGAAAGGACAGGGGGCAGGTCTGAGCAGTTCTTC. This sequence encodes CASSERTGGRSEQFF. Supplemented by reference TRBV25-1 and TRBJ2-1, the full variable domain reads EADIYQTPRYLVIGTGKKITLECSQTMGHDKMYWYQQDPGMELHLIHYSYGVNSTEKGDLSSESTVSRIRTEHFPLTLESARPSHTSQYLCASSERTGGRSEQFFGPGTRLTVL.

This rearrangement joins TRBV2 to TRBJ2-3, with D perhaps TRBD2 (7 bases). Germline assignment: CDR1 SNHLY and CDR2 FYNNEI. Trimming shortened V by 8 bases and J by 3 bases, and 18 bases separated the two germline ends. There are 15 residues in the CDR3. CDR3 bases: TGTGCCAGCGGGGGGGCGGGAGTAGGAACAGATACGCAGTATTTT. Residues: CASGGAGVGTDTQYF.

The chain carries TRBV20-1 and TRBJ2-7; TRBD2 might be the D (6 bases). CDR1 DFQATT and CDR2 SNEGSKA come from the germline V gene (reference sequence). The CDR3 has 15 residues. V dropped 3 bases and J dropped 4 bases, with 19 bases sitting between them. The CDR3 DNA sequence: TGCAGTGCTAGTCCCCCCCCGGGGGAGAGATACGAGCAGTACTTC. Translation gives CSASPPPGERYEQYF.

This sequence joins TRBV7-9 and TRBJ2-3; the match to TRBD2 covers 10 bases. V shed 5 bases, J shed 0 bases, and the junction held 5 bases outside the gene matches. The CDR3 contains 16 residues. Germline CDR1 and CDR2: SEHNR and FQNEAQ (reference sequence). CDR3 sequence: CASSTGLAYSTDTQYF. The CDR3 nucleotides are TGTGCCAGCAGCACGGGACTAGCGTATAGCACAGATACGCAGTATTTT. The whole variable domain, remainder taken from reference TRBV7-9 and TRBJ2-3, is DTGVSQNPRHKITKRGQNVTFRCDPISEHNRLYWYRQTLGQGPEFLTYFQNEAQLEKSRLLSDRFSAERPKGSFSTLEIQRTEQGDSAMYLCASSTGLAYSTDTQYFGPGTRLTVL.

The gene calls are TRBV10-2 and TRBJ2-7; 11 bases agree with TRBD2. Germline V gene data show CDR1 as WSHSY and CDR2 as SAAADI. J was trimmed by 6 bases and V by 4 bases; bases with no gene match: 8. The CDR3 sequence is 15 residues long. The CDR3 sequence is CASSAGTSGLSEQYF. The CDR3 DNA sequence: TGCGCCAGCAGTGCCGGGACTAGCGGCCTCTCCGAGCAGTACTTC.

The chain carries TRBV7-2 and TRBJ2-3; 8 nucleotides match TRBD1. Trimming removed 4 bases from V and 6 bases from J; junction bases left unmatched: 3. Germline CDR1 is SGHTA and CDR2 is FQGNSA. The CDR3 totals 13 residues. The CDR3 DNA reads TGTGCCAGCAGCTCTTACAGGGGGGATACGCAGTATTTT. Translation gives CASSSYRGDTQYF.

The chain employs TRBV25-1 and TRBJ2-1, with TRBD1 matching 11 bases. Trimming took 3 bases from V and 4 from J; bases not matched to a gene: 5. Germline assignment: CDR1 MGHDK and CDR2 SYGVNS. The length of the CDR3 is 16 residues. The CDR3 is CASSDSDRGRYNEQFF. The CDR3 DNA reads TGTGCCAGCAGTGATTCGGACAGGGGGCGATACAATGAGCAGTTCTTC.

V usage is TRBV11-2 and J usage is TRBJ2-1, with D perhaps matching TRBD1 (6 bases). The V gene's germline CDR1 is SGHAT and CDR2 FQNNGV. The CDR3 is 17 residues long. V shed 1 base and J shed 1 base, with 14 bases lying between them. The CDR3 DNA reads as TGTGCCAGCAGCTTAGGGCCAGACAGGTCGTCCTACAATGAGCAGTTCTTC. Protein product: CASSLGPDRSSYNEQFF.

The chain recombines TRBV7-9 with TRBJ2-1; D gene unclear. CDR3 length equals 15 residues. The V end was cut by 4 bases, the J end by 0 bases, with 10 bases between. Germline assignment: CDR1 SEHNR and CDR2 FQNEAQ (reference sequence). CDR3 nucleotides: TGTGCCAGCAGCTCCGCGAGTTACTCCTACAATGAGCAGTTCTTC. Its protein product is CASSSASYSYNEQFF.

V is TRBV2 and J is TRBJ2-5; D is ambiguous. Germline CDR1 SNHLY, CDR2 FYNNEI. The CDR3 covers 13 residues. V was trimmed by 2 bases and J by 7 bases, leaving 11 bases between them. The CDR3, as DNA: TGTGCCAGCAGTGAACGGCAAGGCGGGACCCAGTACTTC. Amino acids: CASSERQGGTQYF.

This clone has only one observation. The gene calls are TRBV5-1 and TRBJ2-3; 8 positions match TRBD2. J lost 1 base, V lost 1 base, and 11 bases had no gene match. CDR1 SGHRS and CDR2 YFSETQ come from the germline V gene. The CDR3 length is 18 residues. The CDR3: CASSLLSGSPSGTDTQYF. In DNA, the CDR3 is TGCGCCAGCAGCTTGTTGAGCGGGAGCCCATCAGGCACAGATACGCAGTATTTT.

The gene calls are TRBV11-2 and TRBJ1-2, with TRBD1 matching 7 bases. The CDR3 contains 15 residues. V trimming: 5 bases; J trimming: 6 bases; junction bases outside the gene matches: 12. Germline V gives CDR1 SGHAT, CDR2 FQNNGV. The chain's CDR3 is CASSLVAQGVNGYTF. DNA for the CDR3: TGTGCCAGCAGCCTAGTGGCCCAGGGGGTAAATGGCTACACCTTC.

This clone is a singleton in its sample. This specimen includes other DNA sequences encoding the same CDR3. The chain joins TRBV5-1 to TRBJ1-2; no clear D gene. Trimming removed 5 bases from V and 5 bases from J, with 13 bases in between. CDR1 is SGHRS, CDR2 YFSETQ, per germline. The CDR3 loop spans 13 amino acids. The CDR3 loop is CASSRDGGYGYTF. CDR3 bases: TGCGCCAGCAGTCGAGACGGCGGTTATGGCTACACCTTC.

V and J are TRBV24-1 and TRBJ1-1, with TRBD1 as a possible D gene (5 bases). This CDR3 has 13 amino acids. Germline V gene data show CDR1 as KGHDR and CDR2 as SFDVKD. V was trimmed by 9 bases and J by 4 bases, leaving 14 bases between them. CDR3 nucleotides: TGTGCCACCGCCGACGACAGACTCACTGAAGCTTTCTTT. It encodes CATADDRLTEAFF.

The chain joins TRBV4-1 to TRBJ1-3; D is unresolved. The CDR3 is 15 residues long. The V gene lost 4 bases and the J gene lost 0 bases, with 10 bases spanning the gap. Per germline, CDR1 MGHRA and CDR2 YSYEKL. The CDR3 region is CASSLEVLSGNTIYF. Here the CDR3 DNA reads TGCGCCAGCAGCCTCGAGGTGCTCTCTGGAAACACCATATATTTT.

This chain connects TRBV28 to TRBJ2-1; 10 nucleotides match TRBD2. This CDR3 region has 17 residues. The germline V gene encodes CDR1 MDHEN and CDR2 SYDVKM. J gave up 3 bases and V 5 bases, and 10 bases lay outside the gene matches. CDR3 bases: TGTGCCAGCAGTCCCAGTTTAGCGGGAGGTATCTACAATGAGCAGTTCTTC. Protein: CASSPSLAGGIYNEQFF.

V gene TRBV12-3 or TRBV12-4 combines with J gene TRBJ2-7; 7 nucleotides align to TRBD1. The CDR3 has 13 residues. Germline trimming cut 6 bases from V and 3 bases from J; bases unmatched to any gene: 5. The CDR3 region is CASSSGTDYEQYF. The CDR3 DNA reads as TGTGCCAGCAGCTCCGGGACAGACTACGAGCAGTACTTC.

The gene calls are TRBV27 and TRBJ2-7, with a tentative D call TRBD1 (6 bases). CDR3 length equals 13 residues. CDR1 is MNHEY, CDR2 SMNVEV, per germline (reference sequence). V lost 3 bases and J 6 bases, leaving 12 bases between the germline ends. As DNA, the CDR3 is TGTGCCAGCAGTTTCCTGGACAGTTTCGAGCAGTACTTC. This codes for CASSFLDSFEQYF.

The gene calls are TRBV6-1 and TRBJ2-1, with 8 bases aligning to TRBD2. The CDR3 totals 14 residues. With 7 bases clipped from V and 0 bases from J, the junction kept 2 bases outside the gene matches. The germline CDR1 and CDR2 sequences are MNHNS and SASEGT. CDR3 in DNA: TGTGCCAGCACGCTAGCGGGCTCCTACAATGAGCAGTTCTTC. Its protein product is CASTLAGSYNEQFF.

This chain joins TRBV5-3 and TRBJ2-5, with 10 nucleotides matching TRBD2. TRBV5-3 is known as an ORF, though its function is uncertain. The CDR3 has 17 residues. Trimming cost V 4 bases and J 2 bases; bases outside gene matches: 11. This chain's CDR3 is CARSPELAGERQETQYF. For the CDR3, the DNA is TGTGCCAGAAGCCCCGAGCTAGCGGGAGAAAGGCAAGAGACCCAGTACTTC.